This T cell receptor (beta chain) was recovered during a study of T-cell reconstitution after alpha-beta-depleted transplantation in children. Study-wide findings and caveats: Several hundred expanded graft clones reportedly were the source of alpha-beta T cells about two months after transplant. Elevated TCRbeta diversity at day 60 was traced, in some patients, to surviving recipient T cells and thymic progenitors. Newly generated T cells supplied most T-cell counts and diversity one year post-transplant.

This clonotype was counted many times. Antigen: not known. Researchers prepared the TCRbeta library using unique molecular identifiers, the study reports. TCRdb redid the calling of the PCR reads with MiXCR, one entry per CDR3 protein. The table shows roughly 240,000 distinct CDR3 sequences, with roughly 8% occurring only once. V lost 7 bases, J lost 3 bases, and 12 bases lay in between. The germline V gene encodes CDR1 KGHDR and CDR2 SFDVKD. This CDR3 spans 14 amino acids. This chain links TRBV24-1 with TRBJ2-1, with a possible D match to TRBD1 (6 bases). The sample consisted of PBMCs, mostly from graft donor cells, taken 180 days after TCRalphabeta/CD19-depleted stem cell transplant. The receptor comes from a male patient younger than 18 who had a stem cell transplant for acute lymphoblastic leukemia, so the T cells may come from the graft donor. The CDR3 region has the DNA TGTGCCACCAGGCCTGGGGGCCTCTACAATGAGCAGTTCTTC. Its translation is CATRPGGLYNEQFF.